This T cell receptor beta chain was sequenced in a study of blood T cell repertoires in COVID-19 (dated by TCRdb to the early 2020s). Concerning the study at large: The collaborator samples originated in the United States, Italy and Spain and spanned the acute and convalescent phases of COVID-19. The material from the prospective study consisted of cDNA or gDNA derived from T cells, B-cell-depleted T cells, or PBMCs. The repertoires were released in a freely available public database intended as a resource for research on the immune response to SARS-CoV-2. Where available, HLA class I and class II types were obtained from metadata supplied by the sample provider rather than from assay-based typing. The sample metadata nearly always contained a de-identified subject ID, COVID-19 status, age in years and sex. The samples were drawn from two sources: the first 160 participants of the ongoing ImmuneRACE study, and over 950 subjects contributed by 6 global collaborators. The dataset comprised deeply sampled blood TCRbeta repertoires from subjects exposed to, actively infected with, or recovered from COVID-19.

TCRbeta CDR3 regions were amplified from genomic DNA by means of the immunoSEQ Assay, a bias-controlled multiplex PCR. Turning to the authors' computational methods: The number of nucleated cells in each sample was estimated from the amplification of reference gene primers within the assay. To quantify the absolute abundance of each unique TCRbeta CDR3 rearrangement, sequence reads were collapsed and filtered. For each sample, productive Simpson clonality was calculated as the square root of Simpson's diversity index across productive rearrangements. TCRdb carries this immuneACCESS record with in-frame sequences only. Its versions omit some clonotypes, under half of them owing to an unresolved V gene in the studies checked, with the rest unexplained. V, J and clone size derive from that table, while D and trimming were established from the DNA sequence. The sample records under 140,000 clones, 75% to 85% of which are singletons. In total, the top ten clones hold approximately 16% of the sample.

Summary of the overall study and its limitations: How much clinical and demographic metadata was included differed by source and by participant, and the metadata was provided uncurated.

CDR1 SGHRS and CDR2 YFSETQ are derived from the germline V gene. Cut back by 0 bases and 2 bases, the V and J ends lie 14 bases apart. The CDR3 has 16 amino acids, counting the end cysteine and phenylalanine. Only the CDR3 region is kept as DNA, spanning 48 bases read in frame from base 1. Each collaborating institution followed its own protocols to collect whole blood in K2EDTA tubes. Collaborator samples were shipped for TCRbeta analysis as frozen whole blood, isolated PBMCs, or DNA extracted from either sample type. Turning to this clone: Its antigen remains undetermined. The record has no base qualities; no much larger clone is one base away.

The sequence was obtained from a woman between 55 and 75 years old with acute or convalescent COVID-19. This sequence uses TRBV5-1 and TRBJ2-5; possibly the D gene is TRBD2, per 6 matching bases. Material for sequencing was peripheral blood. The DNA reads TGCGCCAGCAGCTTGGCCTCGGGCGGGATACAAGAGACCCAGTACTTC. It specifies CASSLASGGIQETQYF.